This T cell receptor beta chain comes out of a study of sequential checkpoint blockade in melanoma. Study information: Randomization was 1:1 between first-line nivolumab→ipilimumab and ipilimumab→nivolumab. Maintenance nivolumab came after either treatment sequence.

Germline CDR1 and CDR2: SGHRS and YFSETQ. V gave up 0 bases and J gave up 1 base, with 17 bases separating them. The length of the CDR3 is 17 residues. Treatment indicated: randomized to nivolumab then ipilimumab (arm A) or the reverse (arm B). Patients had received no earlier DNA-damaging chemotherapy. PBMC sorting kept live CD3+CD8+ cells without CD19 or CD56. Profiling relied on immunoSEQ multiplex PCR, and the TCRdb table lists in-frame clones only, not all of them. The repertoire holds over 15,000 clones, with about 83% as singletons. This chain connects TRBV5-1 to TRBJ2-7, with D maybe TRBD1 (5 bases). Here the sequenced sample was CD8+ T cells sorted from blood (inferred from file names), taken from a patient given nivolumab and ipilimumab in sequence. The clonotype originates from a human donor with melanoma. CDR3 sequence reads: CASSLAESGSYSYEQYF. As DNA, the CDR3 is TGCGCCAGCAGCTTGGCCGAATCAGGGTCTTATTCCTACGAGCAGTACTTC. Based on the CDR3 plus reference TRBV5-1 and TRBJ2-7, the full variable domain is KAGVTQTPRYLIKTRGQQVTLSCSPISGHRSVSWYQQTPGQGLQFLFEYFSETQRNKGNFPGRFSGRQFSNSRSEMNVSTLELGDSALYLCASSLAESGSYSYEQYFGPGTRLTVT.